This T cell receptor beta chain emerged from a study of cytomegalovirus exposure and HLA in healthy donors. Regarding the study as a whole: TCR sequences were mostly rare, though some public TCRs occurred in many donors. A few chains linked to CMV were shown in vitro to be specific for CMV antigens.

Worth noting for this clone: Antigen unknown.

V was pared by 4 bases and J by 3 bases, with 16 bases of the junction left unmatched. Germline V gene sequence: CDR1 SGDLS, CDR2 YYNGEE. The CDR3 contains 19 residues. Method: immunoSEQ multiplex PCR; TCRdb's copy keeps in-frame clones and lacks some. The sample consists of more than 250,000 clones, around 90% of them appearing once. Sequencing input: PBMCs. J is TRBJ1-2 and V is TRBV9; 12 positions agree with TRBD1. The sequence derives from a woman in her twenties or thirties in good health and CMV-seropositive. The CDR3 region has the DNA TGTGCCAGCAGCAACACCCCCGGGACAGGGGGCCCAAGGGACTATGGCTACACCTTC. As protein: CASSNTPGTGGPRDYGYTF.